There are many counts of the clone carrying this TCR beta chain. The entry originates in a study of neurological immune-mediated disorders. A 10-nucleotide random UMI tagged transcripts in template-switch 5'RACE cDNA synthesis. Using its own MiXCR run on the 5' RACE reads, TCRdb lists one record per CDR3 protein. Of 75,000 to 85,000 distinct CDR3 sequences in the sample, approximately 17% were seen once. The V gene's germline CDR1 is SGHTA and CDR2 FQGNSA. The CDR3 has 14 amino acids. V shed 1 base, J shed 6 bases, and the junction held 3 bases outside the gene matches. Sequencing used PBMCs. The TCR comes from a woman aged 40 to 55 in good health. V gene TRBV7-2 combines with J gene TRBJ2-1, with 7 bases fitting TRBD1. The CDR3 reads CASSLGGQRNEQFF. Here the CDR3 DNA reads TGTGCCAGCAGCTTAGGGGGACAGCGCAATGAGCAGTTCTTC.